This T cell receptor beta chain was found in a study of CD8+ T cells in alopecia areata. Overall study findings and caveats: Scalp specimens additionally yield sequences from normal skin's resident alphabeta T cells.

Extraction of RNA preceded its reverse transcription into cDNA, which served as the sequencing template. Sequencing used immunoSEQ multiplex PCR; TCRdb keeps in-frame clones, though not all of them. This table holds about 82,000 clones, roughly 51% found once. This clone came up once. Antigen specificity is unknown. Specimens obtained from alopecia areata patients comprised lesional scalp punch biopsies and peripheral blood. Germline V gene data show CDR1 as MNHNY and CDR2 as SVGAGI (reference sequence). The CDR3 contains 15 residues. Trimming cost V 2 bases and J 7 bases, with 18 bases left between them.

The sample taken for sequencing was NKG2D-high CD8+ T cells sorted from blood. The sequence derives from a human donor with alopecia areata. The gene calls are TRBV6-6 and TRBJ2-7, with TRBD2 as a possible D gene (5 bases). CDR3 sequence: CASSYQRPLVGEQYF. The CDR3 nucleotides read TGTGCCAGCAGTTACCAGCGGCCGTTAGTGGGGGAGCAGTACTTC.